The rows below give T cell receptor beta chains drawn from one sample of a study of cytomegalovirus exposure and HLA in healthy donors. Sequenced by immunoSEQ multiplex PCR; TCRdb stores in-frame clones only, minus some. Among about 150,000 clones, over 60% were seen once, and the ten largest hold 1.5% to 2%. Material: PBMCs. The source is a woman aged 18-29 years in good health and CMV-seronegative. The CDR3 runs from the conserved cysteine through the conserved F or W. The order of the fields is clone size, J gene, V gene, CDR3 protein. Expanded clones are given a class, and other clones once, few, many or no size at all.

>-|TRBJ2-3|TRBV7-2
CASSHEAGSPTDTQYF
>-|TRBJ2-1|TRBV19
CASSIYGREQFF
>-|TRBJ1-3|TRBV25-1
CASSDSYRGSGNTIYF
>-|TRBJ1-6|TRBV6-5
CASSEYNSPLHF
>-|TRBJ1-5|TRBV2
CASRDRVGQPQHF
>-|TRBJ1-1|TRBV19
CASRSYTEAFF
>-|TRBJ1-2|TRBV5-6
CASSHSGTGGNYGYTF
>-|TRBJ2-7|TRBV6-4
CASSDSPGGSYEQYF
>-|TRBJ1-1|TRBV6-5
CATSSTGSMTEAFF
>few|TRBJ1-1|TRBV29-1
CSVEGTEGISDTEAFF
>-|TRBJ2-5|TRBV30
CAWTPRGLGIQETQYF
>-|TRBJ2-2|TRBV2
CASSYLVANTGELFF
>-|TRBJ1-2|TRBV10-2
CASSWTGVGYTF
>-|TRBJ2-7|TRBV27
CASSFQGKAAYEQYF
>-|TRBJ1-5|TRBV4-2
CASSQLLNQPQHF
>few|TRBJ1-1|TRBV2
CASLGQPNTEAFF
>once|TRBJ2-5|TRBV28
CASSFRSGGRETQYF
>-|TRBJ1-1|TRBV7-9
CASRPPGNTEAFF
>-|TRBJ2-1|TRBV7-8
CASSLAGVRNEQFF
>-|TRBJ2-2|TRBV5-1
CASSFKGADTGELFF
>few|TRBJ2-2|TRBV4-1
CASSQKQGRNTGELFF
>-|TRBJ2-1|TRBV5-4
CASSLGASGRYNEQFF
>-|TRBJ2-3|TRBV27
CASQKREVPDTQYF
>-|TRBJ2-5|TRBV29-1
CSVEEQGAWETQYF
>-|TRBJ1-3|TRBV5-6
CASATRGTGNTIYF
>-|TRBJ2-7|TRBV28
CASSSAGPSYEQYF
>-|TRBJ1-1|TRBV6-5
CASRDRENTEAFF
>-|TRBJ1-4|TRBV2
CASSTGEDEKLFF
>-|TRBJ1-4|TRBV5-1
CASSSGGSNEKLFF